The rows below give T cell receptor beta chains drawn from one sample of a study of cytomegalovirus exposure and HLA in healthy donors. The table came from immunoSEQ multiplex PCR; TCRdb's copy has only in-frame clones and leaves some out. The sample has roughly 150,000 clones; 76% are singletons. Material for sequencing was PBMCs. The receptor source for this set is a woman between 35 and 50 years old in good health and CMV-seronegative. CDR3s include the opening cysteine and the closing phenylalanine or tryptophan. The D gene is left open where the match is weak. Clone size, where shown, is once, few, many, or a class for clones that have expanded.

v_call	j_call	d_call	clone_size	cdr3_nt	cdr3_aa
TRBV19	TRBJ2-1	TRBD2	.	TGTGCCAGTAGTGGGCTAGCGGCATCCTACAATGAGCAGTTCTTC	CASSGLAASYNEQFF
TRBV4-1	TRBJ2-7	.	once	TGCGCCAGCAGCCCATCAGCAGGACTACGAGTCTCCTACGAGCAGTACTTC	CASSPSAGLRVSYEQYF
TRBV7-9	TRBJ1-1	.	.	TGTTCCAGCAGCTTATGGCGGGGGACGAGAACTGAAGCTTTCTTT	CSSSLWRGTRTEAFF
TRBV29-1	TRBJ2-3	.	.	TGCAGCGTTGGGCAGGCCACAGGTACGCAGTATTTT	CSVGQATGTQYF
TRBV28	TRBJ2-7	TRBD2	.	TGTGCCAGCAGTAATAGCGGGGGGGGCTACGAGCAGTACTTC	CASSNSGGGYEQYF
TRBV5-1	TRBJ2-3	TRBD1	.	TGCGCCAGCAACTCTCAGGGGGTCCCAGATACGCAGTATTTT	CASNSQGVPDTQYF
TRBV28	TRBJ1-2	.	.	TGTGCCAGCAGTTTCGCAGGCCCAAACTATGGCTACACCTTC	CASSFAGPNYGYTF
TRBV5-1	TRBJ2-7	.	.	TGCGCCAGCAGCTTGGCCGGAGCTGGAAACTACGAGCAGTACTTC	CASSLAGAGNYEQYF
TRBV4-1	TRBJ1-2	.	.	TGCGCCAGCAGCCAAGTTCTACCCGGACAAGCCAACTATGGCTACACCTTC	CASSQVLPGQANYGYTF
TRBV5-4	TRBJ2-7	TRBD2	.	TGTGCCAGCAGCTTAGGGCAGGGAGGGGTAACAGAGCAGTACTTC	CASSLGQGGVTEQYF
TRBV2	TRBJ2-4	.	.	TGTGCCAGCAGTGAGTCAGACATTCAGTACTTC	CASSESDIQYF
TRBV5-6	TRBJ1-1	.	few	TGTGCCAGCAGCTTGGACCCGGGGGACACTGAAGCTTTCTTT	CASSLDPGDTEAFF
TRBV6-5	TRBJ1-3	.	.	TGTGCCAGCGTTGCGGGGGGGGGAAACACCATATATTTT	CASVAGGGNTIYF
TRBV11-2	TRBJ1-2	.	few	TGTGCCAGCAGCTTAGCAGGGAACGATGGCTACACCTTC	CASSLAGNDGYTF
TRBV10-3	TRBJ2-5	TRBD1	.	TGTGCCATCAGTCCGACAGGGGTAGTGGAGACCCAGTACTTC	CAISPTGVVETQYF
TRBV30	TRBJ1-5	.	.	TGTGCCTGGAATGACGGGTCCTATCAGCCCCAGCATTTT	CAWNDGSYQPQHF